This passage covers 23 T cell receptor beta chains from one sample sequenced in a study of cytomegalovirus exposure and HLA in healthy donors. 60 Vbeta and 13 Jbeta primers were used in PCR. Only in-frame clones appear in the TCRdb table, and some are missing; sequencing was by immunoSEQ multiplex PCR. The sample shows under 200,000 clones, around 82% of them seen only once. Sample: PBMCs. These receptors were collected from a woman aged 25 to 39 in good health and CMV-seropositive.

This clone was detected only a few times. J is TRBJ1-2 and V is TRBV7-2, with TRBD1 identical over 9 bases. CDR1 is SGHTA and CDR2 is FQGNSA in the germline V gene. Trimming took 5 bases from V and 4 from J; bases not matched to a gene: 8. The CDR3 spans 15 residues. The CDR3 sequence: CASSRPGTGFYGYTF. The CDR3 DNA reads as TGTGCCAGCAGCCGTCCCGGGACAGGGTTCTATGGCTACACCTTC.

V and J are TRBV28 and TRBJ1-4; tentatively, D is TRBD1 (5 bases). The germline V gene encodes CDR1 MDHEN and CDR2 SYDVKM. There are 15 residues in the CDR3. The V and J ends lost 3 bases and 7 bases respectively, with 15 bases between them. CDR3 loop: CASSFAGQGGEKLFF. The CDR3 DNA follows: TGTGCCAGCAGTTTTGCTGGTCAGGGCGGTGAAAAACTGTTTTTT.

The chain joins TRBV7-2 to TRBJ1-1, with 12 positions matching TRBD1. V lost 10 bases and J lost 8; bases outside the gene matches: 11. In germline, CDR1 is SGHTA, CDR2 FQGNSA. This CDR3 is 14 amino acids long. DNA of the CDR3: TGTGCCACCGCCGGGACAGGGGGCGTCGGGGAAGCTTTCTTT. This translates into CATAGTGGVGEAFF.

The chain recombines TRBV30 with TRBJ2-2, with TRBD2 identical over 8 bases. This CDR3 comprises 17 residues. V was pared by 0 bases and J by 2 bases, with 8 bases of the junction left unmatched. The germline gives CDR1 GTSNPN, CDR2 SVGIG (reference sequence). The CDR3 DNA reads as TGTGCCTGGAGTGTACCCCCTAGCGGGCTTAACACCGGGGAGCTGTTTTTT. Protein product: CAWSVPPSGLNTGELFF.

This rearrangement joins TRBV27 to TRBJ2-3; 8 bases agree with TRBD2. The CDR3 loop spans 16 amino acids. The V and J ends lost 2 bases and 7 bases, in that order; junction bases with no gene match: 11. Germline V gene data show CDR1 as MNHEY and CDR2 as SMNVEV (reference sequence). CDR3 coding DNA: TGTGCCAGCAGTTTACGGGGGGGCGGCTGGGGTCATACGCAGTATTTT. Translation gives CASSLRGGGWGHTQYF.

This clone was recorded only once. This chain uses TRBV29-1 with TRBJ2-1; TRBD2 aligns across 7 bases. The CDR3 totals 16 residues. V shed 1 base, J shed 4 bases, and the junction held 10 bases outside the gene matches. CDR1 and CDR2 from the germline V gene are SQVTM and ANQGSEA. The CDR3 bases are TGCAGCGTTGAAGGCCGAAGACTAGCAGCTTACAATGAGCAGTTCTTC. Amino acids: CSVEGRRLAAYNEQFF.

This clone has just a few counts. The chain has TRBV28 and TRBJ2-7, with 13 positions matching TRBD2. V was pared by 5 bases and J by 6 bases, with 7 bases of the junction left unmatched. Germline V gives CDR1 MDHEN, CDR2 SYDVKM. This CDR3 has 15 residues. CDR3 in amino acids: CASSDPGLAGPEQYF. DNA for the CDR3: TGTGCCAGCAGTGACCCGGGACTAGCGGGACCCGAGCAGTACTTC.

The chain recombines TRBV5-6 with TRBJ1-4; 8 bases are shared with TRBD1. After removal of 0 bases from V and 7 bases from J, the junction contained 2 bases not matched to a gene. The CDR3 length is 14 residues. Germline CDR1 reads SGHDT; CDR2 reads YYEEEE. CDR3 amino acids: CASSLGTGSEKLFF. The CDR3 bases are TGTGCCAGCAGCTTGGGGACAGGGAGTGAAAAACTGTTTTTT.

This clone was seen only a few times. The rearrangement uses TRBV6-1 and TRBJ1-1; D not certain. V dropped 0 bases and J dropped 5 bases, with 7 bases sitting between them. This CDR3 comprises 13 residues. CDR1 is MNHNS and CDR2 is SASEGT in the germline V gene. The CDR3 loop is CASSEAVETEAFF. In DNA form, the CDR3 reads TGTGCCAGCAGTGAAGCGGTGGAGACTGAAGCTTTCTTT.

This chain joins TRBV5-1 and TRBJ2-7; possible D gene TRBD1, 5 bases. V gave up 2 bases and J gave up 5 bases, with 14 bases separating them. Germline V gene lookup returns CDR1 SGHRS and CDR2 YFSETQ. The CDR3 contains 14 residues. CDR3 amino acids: CASSFGQNANEQYF. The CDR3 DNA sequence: TGCGCCAGCAGCTTTGGACAAAACGCCAACGAGCAGTACTTC.

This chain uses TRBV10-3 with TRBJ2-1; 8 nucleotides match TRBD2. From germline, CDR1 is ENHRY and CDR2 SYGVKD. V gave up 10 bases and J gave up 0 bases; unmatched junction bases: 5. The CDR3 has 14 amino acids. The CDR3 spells CATLAGSSYNEQFF. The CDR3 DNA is TGTGCCACCCTAGCGGGTAGCTCCTACAATGAGCAGTTCTTC.

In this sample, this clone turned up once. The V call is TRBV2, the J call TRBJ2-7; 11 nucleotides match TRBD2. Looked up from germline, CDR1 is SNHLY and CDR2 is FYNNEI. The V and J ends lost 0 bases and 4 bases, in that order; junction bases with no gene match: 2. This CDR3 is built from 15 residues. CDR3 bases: TGTGCCAGCAGTGAAGCACTAGCGGGAGCTTACGAGCAGTACTTC. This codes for CASSEALAGAYEQYF.

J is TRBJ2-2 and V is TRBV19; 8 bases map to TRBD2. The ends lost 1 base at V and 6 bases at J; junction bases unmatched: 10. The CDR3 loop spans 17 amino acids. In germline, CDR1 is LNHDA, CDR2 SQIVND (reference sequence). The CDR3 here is CASSIVSGGRSPGELFF. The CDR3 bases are TGTGCCAGTAGTATAGTTTCGGGCGGGAGGTCCCCCGGGGAGCTGTTTTTT.

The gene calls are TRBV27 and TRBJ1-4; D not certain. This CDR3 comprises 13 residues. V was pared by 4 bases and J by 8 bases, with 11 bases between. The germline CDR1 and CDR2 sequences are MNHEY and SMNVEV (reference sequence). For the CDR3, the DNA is TGTGCCAGCAGTTCCCGGGTTGGAGAAAAACTGTTTTTT. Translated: CASSSRVGEKLFF.

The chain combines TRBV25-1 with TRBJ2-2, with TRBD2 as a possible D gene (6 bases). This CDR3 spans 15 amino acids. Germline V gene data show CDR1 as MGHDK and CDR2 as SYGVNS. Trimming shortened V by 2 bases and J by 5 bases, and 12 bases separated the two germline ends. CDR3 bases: TGTGCCAGCAGTGAACCCCAGGAGGGAACCGGGGAGCTGTTTTTT. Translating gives CASSEPQEGTGELFF.

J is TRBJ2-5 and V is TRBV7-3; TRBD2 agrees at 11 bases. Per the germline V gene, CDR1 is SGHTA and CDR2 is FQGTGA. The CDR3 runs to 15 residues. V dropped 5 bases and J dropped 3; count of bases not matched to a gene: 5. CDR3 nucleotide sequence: TGTGCCAGCAGCGTTTCGGGACTAGCGGAAGAGACCCAGTACTTC. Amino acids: CASSVSGLAEETQYF.

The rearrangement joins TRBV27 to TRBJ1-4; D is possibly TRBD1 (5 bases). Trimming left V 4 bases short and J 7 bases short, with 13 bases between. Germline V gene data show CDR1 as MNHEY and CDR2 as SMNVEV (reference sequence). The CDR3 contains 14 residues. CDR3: CASSWRGRGEKLFF. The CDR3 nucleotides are TGTGCCAGCAGTTGGAGAGGAAGGGGTGAAAAACTGTTTTTT.

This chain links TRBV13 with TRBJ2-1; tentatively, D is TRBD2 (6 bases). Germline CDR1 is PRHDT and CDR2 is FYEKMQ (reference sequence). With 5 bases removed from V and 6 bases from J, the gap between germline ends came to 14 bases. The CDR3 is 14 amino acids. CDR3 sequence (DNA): TGTGCCAGCAGCGCCCCCCTGCGGGGCAATGAGCAGTTCTTC. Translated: CASSAPLRGNEQFF.

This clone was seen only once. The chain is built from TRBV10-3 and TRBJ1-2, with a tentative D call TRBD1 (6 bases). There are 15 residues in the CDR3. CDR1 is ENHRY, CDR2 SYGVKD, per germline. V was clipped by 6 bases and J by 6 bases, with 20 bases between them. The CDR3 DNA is TGTGCCATCAGAAGAACGACAGGTCAGCGAGATGGCTACACCTTC. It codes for CAIRRTTGQRDGYTF.

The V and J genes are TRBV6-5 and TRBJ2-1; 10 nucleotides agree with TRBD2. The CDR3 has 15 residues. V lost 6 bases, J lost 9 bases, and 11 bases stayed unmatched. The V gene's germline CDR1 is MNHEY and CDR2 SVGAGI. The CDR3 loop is CASRGTSAPLGEQFF. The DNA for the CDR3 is TGTGCCAGCAGAGGGACTAGCGCTCCTCTCGGTGAGCAGTTCTTC.

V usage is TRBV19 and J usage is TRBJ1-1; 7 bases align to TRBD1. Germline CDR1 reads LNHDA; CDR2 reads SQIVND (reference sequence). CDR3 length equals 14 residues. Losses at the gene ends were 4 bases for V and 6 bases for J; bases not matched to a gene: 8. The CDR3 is CASSKQGIRSEAFF. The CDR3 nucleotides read TGTGCCAGTAGTAAACAGGGGATCCGATCTGAAGCTTTCTTT.

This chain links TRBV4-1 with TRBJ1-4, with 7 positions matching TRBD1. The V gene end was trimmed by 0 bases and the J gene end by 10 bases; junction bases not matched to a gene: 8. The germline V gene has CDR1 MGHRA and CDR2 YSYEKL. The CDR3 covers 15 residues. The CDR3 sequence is CASSQEGRGVGKLFF. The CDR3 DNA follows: TGCGCCAGCAGCCAAGAAGGCAGGGGGGTAGGAAAACTGTTTTTT.

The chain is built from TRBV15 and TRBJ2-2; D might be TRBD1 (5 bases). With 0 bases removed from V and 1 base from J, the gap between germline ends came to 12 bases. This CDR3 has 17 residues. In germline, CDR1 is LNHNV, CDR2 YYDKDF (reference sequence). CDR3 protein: CATSRDLDIRNTGELFF. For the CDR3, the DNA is TGTGCCACCAGCAGAGACTTGGACATTAGGAACACCGGGGAGCTGTTTTTT.